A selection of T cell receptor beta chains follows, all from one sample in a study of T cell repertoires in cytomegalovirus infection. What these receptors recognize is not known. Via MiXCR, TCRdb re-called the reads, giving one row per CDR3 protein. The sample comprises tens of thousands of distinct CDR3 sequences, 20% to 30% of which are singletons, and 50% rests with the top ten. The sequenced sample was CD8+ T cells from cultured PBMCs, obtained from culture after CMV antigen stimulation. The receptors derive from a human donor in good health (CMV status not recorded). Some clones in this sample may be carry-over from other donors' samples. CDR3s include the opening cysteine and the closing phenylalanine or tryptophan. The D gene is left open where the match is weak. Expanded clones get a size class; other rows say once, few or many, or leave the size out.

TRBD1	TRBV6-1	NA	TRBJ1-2	TGTGCCAGCAGTCCACACCTCCCGACAGGGACGGACGGCTACACCTTC	CASSPHLPTGTDGYTF
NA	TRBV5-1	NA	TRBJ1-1	TGCGCCAGCAGCTTGGAGGACACTGGCACTGAAGCTTTCTTT	CASSLEDTGTEAFF
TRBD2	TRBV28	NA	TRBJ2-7	TGTGCCAGCAGTTTAACTAGCGGTACCTCCTACGAGCAGTACTTC	CASSLTSGTSYEQYF
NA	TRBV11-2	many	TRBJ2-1	TGTGCCAGCAGCTTAGGGGCAAGCTCCTACAATGAGCAGTTCTTC	CASSLGASSYNEQFF
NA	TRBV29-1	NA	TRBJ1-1	TGCAGCGTTGGGGGGCGTCAGGACACTGAAGCTTTCTTT	CSVGGRQDTEAFF
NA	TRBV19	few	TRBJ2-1	TGTGCCAGTAAGTCAGGGAAGAGCTCCTACAATGAGCAGTTCTTC	CASKSGKSSYNEQFF
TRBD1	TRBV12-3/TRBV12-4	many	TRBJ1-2	TGTGCCAGCAGTTTAGCCCCCGGGACAGCATACTATGGCTACACCTTC	CASSLAPGTAYYGYTF
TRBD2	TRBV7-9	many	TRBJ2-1	TGTGCCAGCAGCTCGGCGGGGGTTAACTACAATGAGCAGTTCTTC	CASSSAGVNYNEQFF
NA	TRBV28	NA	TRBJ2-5	TGTGCCAGCAGGACGGATGGGCAAGAGACCCAGTACTTC	CASRTDGQETQYF
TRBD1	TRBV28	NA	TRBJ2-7	TGTGCCAGCAGTCTCAGACAGGGAACGGGCGAGCAGTACTTC	CASSLRQGTGEQYF
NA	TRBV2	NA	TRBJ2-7	TGTGCCAGCAGCCCCTCGGAGGGCTCCTACGAGCAGTACTTC	CASSPSEGSYEQYF
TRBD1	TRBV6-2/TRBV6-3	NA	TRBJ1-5	TGTGCCAGCAGTTATTGGACAGGGGACAATCAGCCCCAGCATTTT	CASSYWTGDNQPQHF
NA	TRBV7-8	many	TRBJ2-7	TGTGCCAGCAGCGAAGGGGTGGGGGGCGAGCAGTACTTC	CASSEGVGGEQYF
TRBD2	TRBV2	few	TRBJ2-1	TGTGCCAGCAGCCTAGGACTAGCGGGAGAGGACAATGAGCAGTTCTTC	CASSLGLAGEDNEQFF
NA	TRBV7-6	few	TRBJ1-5	TGTGCCAGCAGCTCCGGGCCTAATAGCAATCAGCCCCAGCATTTT	CASSSGPNSNQPQHF
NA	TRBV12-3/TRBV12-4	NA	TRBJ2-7	TGTGCCAGCAGTTTAGGGGTCTCCTACGAGCAGTACTTC	CASSLGVSYEQYF
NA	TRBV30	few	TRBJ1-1	TGTGCCTGGGAGCCACACTTGGGGAGCACTGAAGCTTTCTTT	CAWEPHLGSTEAFF
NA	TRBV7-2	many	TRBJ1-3	TGTGCCAGCAGCGAGCCGGGATTTGGAAACACCATATATTTT	CASSEPGFGNTIYF
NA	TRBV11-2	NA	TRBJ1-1	TGTGCCAGCAGCTTGCGTTTCCACACTGAAGCTTTCTTT	CASSLRFHTEAFF
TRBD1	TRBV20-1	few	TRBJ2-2	TGCAGTGCTAAGATCCCGGGACAGCCCGGGGAGCTGTTTTTT	CSAKIPGQPGELFF
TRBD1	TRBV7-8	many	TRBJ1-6	TGTGCCAGCAGCTTCCGGGACAGGGGGCCCTATAATTCACCCCTCCACTTT	CASSFRDRGPYNSPLHF
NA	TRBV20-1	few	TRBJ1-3	TGCAGTCCAGAGACCCCAGGGTCTGGAAACACCATATATTTT	CSPETPGSGNTIYF
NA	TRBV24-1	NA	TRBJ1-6	TGTGCCACCAGTGACTCGACAGAAGTTAATTCACCCCTCCTCTTT	CATSDSTEVNSPLLF
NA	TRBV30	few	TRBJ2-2	TGTGCCTGGAACAGCGGGTCCGCGAGGACCGGGGAGCTGTTTTTT	CAWNSGSARTGELFF
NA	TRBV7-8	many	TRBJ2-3	TGTGCCAGCAGCTTAACGCGGGGCAGATTCACAGATACGCAGTATTTT	CASSLTRGRFTDTQYF
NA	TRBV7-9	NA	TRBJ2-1	TGTGCCAGCAGCTTAGTCATTCACAATGAGCAGTTCTTC	CASSLVIHNEQFF
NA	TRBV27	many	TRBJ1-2	TGTGCCAGCAGTTTGGCAGCCGAGGGGGATTATGGCTACACCTTC	CASSLAAEGDYGYTF
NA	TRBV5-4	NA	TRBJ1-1	TGTGCCAGCAGCTCCGGGATAATCACTGAAGCTTTCTTT	CASSSGIITEAFF
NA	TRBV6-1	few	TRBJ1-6	TGTGCCAGCAGTGAAGCGCTTCAGGTGGCCAATTCACCCCTCCACTTT	CASSEALQVANSPLHF
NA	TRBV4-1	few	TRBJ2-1	TGCGCCAGCAGCCAAGAGGGGAGCTCCTACAATGAGCAGTTCTTC	CASSQEGSSYNEQFF
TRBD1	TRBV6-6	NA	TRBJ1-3	TGTGCCAGCAGTTATTTGTACCCCGAACGCCGGGACAGTCGGCCAGGAGGGTCTGGAAACACCATATATTTT	CASSYLYPERRDSRPGGSGNTIYF
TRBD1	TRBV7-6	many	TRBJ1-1	TGTGCCAGCAGCCGAGGGTCAGGGGGCGGGGAGAACACTGAAGCTTTCTTT	CASSRGSGGGENTEAFF
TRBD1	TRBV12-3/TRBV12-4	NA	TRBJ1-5	TGTGCCAGCAGTTTAATTCCAGGGGGGACGGAGCCCCAGCATTTT	CASSLIPGGTEPQHF
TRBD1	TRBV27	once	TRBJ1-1	TGTGCCAGCAAGGGCAGGGGGGTTACTGAAGCTTTCTTT	CASKGRGVTEAFF
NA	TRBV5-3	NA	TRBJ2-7	TGTGCCAGCAGCCCCAATAACGAGCAGTACTTC	CASSPNNEQYF
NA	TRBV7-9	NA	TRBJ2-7	TGTGCCAGCAGCAAAGCCGCTTCCTACGAGCAGTACTTC	CASSKAASYEQYF
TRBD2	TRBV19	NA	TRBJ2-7	TGTGCCAGTAGTATTGACAGCGGGAGAACTTACGAGCAGTACTTC	CASSIDSGRTYEQYF
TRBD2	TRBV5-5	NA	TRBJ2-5	TGTGCCAGCAGCCCCCGACGAGGGAGGGTCCAAGAGACCCAGTACTTC	CASSPRRGRVQETQYF
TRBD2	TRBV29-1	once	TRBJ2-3	TGCAGCGTTGAAGGTACCGGGGGGGGCGCAGATACGCAGTATTTT	CSVEGTGGGADTQYF
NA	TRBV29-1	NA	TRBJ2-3	TGCAGCGTGTGGGAGAGCACAGATACGCAGTATTTT	CSVWESTDTQYF
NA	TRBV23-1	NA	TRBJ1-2	TGCGCCAGCAGTCCCAGGGACTTCTCCTGTAACTATGGCTACACCTTC	CASSPRDFSCNYGYTF
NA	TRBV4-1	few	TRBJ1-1	TGCGCCAGCAGCCAAGATTCTTTGTCGGTCCCCAGGGACACTGAAGCTTTCTTT	CASSQDSLSVPRDTEAFF
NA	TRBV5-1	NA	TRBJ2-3	TGCGCCAGCAGTTCAAGGGCAGCGCCTGGTCGGGATACGCAGTATTTT	CASSSRAAPGRDTQYF
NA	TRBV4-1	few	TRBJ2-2	TGCGCCAGCAGCCAAGAAGGAGGCGCCAGGGAGGAGCTGTTTTTT	CASSQEGGAREELFF
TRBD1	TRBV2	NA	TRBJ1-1	TGTGCCAGCAGGGGCCGGGACAGGGATCTTGAAGCTTTCTTT	CASRGRDRDLEAFF
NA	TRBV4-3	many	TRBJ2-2	TGCGCCAGCAGCCAAGATTTGACACAGGGTCGGACCGGGGAGCTGTTTTTT	CASSQDLTQGRTGELFF
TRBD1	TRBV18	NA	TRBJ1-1	TGTGCCAGCTCACCACCGGGGGGTGGCAGGGGGCCGAGGGGAGAAGCTTTCTTT	CASSPPGGGRGPRGEAFF
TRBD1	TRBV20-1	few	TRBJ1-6	TGCAGTGCTATAGACTCGGGACAGGGAATTAATTCACCCCTCCACTTT	CSAIDSGQGINSPLHF
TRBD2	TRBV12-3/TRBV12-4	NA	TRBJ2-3	TGTGCCAGCAATCGAGAGCGGGGCTACACAGATACGCAGTATTTT	CASNRERGYTDTQYF
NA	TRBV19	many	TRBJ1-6	TGTGCCAGTAGTATAGGTGGGGACGGAAATTCACCCCTCCACTTT	CASSIGGDGNSPLHF
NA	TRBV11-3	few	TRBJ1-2	TGTGCCAGCAGCCGCTTTGGAGGTCTCTATGGCTACACCTTC	CASSRFGGLYGYTF
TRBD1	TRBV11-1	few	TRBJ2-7	TGTGCCAGCAGCTCGGGGACAGGGGCCCTGAGCTCCTACGAGCAGTACTTC	CASSSGTGALSSYEQYF
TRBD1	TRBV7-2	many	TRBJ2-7	TGTGCCAGCAGCTTACTAGACAGGGGCGAGCAGTACTTC	CASSLLDRGEQYF